The 21 T cell receptor beta chains given below trace back to one sample, sequenced in a study of shared clonotypes between healthy human individuals. TCRdb's table, derived via immunoSEQ multiplex PCR, lists solely in-frame clones and lacks some. The table lists roughly 500,000 clones, about 96% of them singletons. The sequencing input was naive CD4+ T cells sorted from blood. Subset given: CD45RA+ positively selected. All receptors come from a woman in her twenties or thirties in good health.

The chain joins TRBV4-1 to TRBJ2-7; TRBD1 agrees at 8 bases. Germline V gene data show CDR1 as MGHRA and CDR2 as YSYEKL. The CDR3 extends over 15 amino acids. Unmatched junction bases numbered 6, after V lost 4 bases and J lost 1 base. This CDR3 reads CASSLTTGVSYEQYF. CDR3 in DNA: TGCGCCAGCAGCCTCACGACAGGGGTATCCTACGAGCAGTACTTC.

The chain combines TRBV19 with TRBJ1-5; TRBD1 matches at 7 bases. Losses at the gene ends were 5 bases for V and 5 bases for J; bases not matched to a gene: 3. Germline CDR1 is LNHDA and CDR2 is SQIVND (reference sequence). This CDR3 comprises 13 residues. The DNA of the CDR3 is TGTGCCAGTAGTCGACAGGGTCATCAGCCCCAGCATTTT. Its protein is CASSRQGHQPQHF.

The chain has TRBV19 and TRBJ1-5; a possible D gene is TRBD1 (5 bases). V was shortened by 3 bases and J by 3 bases, with 27 bases between the two germline ends. In germline, CDR1 is LNHDA, CDR2 SQIVND (reference sequence). The CDR3 length is 20 residues. The CDR3: CASSMWIQGVSSWDNQPQHF. The CDR3, as DNA: TGTGCCAGTAGTATGTGGATTCAGGGTGTATCTAGTTGGGACAATCAGCCCCAGCATTTT.

This rearrangement joins TRBV7-3 to TRBJ2-5; no clear D. CDR3 length equals 15 residues. Germline assignment: CDR1 SGHTA and CDR2 FQGTGA. With 5 bases removed from V and 0 bases from J, the gap between germline ends came to 13 bases. The CDR3 protein is CASSKALGNQETQYF. In DNA form, the CDR3 reads TGTGCCAGCAGCAAGGCCCTAGGTAACCAAGAGACCCAGTACTTC.

The V and J genes are TRBV5-6 and TRBJ2-3; the D gene is possibly TRBD1 (6 bases). The germline V gene has CDR1 SGHDT and CDR2 YYEEEE. This CDR3 has 14 amino acids. V dropped 3 bases and J dropped 1 base, with 9 bases sitting between them. This CDR3 reads CASSSGVRTDTQYF. Here the CDR3 DNA reads TGTGCCAGCAGCTCAGGGGTCCGCACAGATACGCAGTATTTT.

V usage is TRBV18 and J usage is TRBJ1-1; the D gene is possibly TRBD1 (5 bases). In germline, CDR1 is KGHSH, CDR2 LQKENI. V dropped 5 bases and J dropped 1 base, with 11 bases sitting between them. The CDR3 has 14 amino acids. The CDR3 loop is CASSTRTPNTEAFF. Written as DNA, the CDR3 is TGTGCCAGCTCAACTAGGACACCGAACACTGAAGCTTTCTTT. The full variable domain, completed using reference TRBV18 and TRBJ1-1, is NAGVMQNPRHLVRRRGQEARLRCSPMKGHSHVYWYRQLPEEGLKFMVYLQKENIIDESGMPKERFSAEFPKEGPSILRIQQVVRGDSAAYFCASSTRTPNTEAFFGQGTRLTVV.

The rearrangement links TRBV9 to TRBJ2-3, with a possible D match to TRBD2 (6 bases). CDR1 is SGDLS, CDR2 YYNGEE, per germline. Trimming stripped 3 bases from V and 2 bases from J, with 13 bases between. CDR3 length: 15 amino acids. In nucleotides, the CDR3 is TGTGCCAGCAGCGGTCGCGGGGACTTCACAGATACGCAGTATTTT. Translation gives CASSGRGDFTDTQYF. Combining the CDR3 with reference TRBV9 and TRBJ2-3 gives the whole variable domain DSGVTQTPKHLITATGQRVTLRCSPRSGDLSVYWYQQSLDQGLQFLIQYYNGEERAKGNILERFSAQQFPDLHSELNLSSLELGDSALYFCASSGRGDFTDTQYFGPGTRLTVL.

The chain combines TRBV18 with TRBJ1-1, with a weak D call TRBD1 (5 bases). The CDR3 is 13 amino acids. V lost 4 bases, J lost 8 bases, and 14 bases lay in between. Germline CDR1 reads KGHSH; CDR2 reads LQKENI. The CDR3 is CASSLYRDHEAFF. CDR3 coding DNA: TGTGCCAGCTCACTATACCGGGACCACGAAGCTTTCTTT.

The chain is built from TRBV10-1 and TRBJ2-3, with D perhaps assigned TRBD1 or TRBD2 (5 bases each). Trimming pared 2 bases from V and 4 bases from J, leaving 10 bases between. Germline V gives CDR1 WNHNN, CDR2 SYGVQD (reference sequence). The CDR3 is 14 residues long. In DNA form, the CDR3 reads TGCGCCAGCAGTGAGGTCGGGACGGCAGATACGCAGTATTTT. Translated, it gives CASSEVGTADTQYF.

The chain carries TRBV5-1 and TRBJ2-7; D gene uncertain. V lost 4 bases, J lost 2 bases, and 10 bases lay in between. Germline CDR1 and CDR2: SGHRS and YFSETQ. This CDR3 spans 13 amino acids. The CDR3 sequence: CASSPWGTYEQYF. In nucleotides, the CDR3 is TGCGCCAGCAGCCCGTGGGGTACCTACGAGCAGTACTTC.

As to this clone: The junction and the germline gene differ at one end; a read error may be behind it. V gene TRBV5-4 combines with J gene TRBJ2-1; 8 nucleotides match TRBD2. Germline-derived CDR1 and CDR2 are SGHNT and YYREEE (reference sequence). The length of the CDR3 is 16 residues. The chain's CDR3 is CASRKDSGTSHNEQFF. The CDR3 region has the DNA TGTGCCAGCAGAAAAGATAGCGGGACCTCCCACAATGAGCAGTTCTTC. Combining the CDR3 with reference TRBV5-4 and TRBJ2-1 gives the whole variable domain ETGVTQSPTHLIKTRGQQVTLRCSSQSGHNTVSWYQQALGQGPQFIFQYYREEENGRGNFPPRFSGLQFPNYSSELNVNALELDDSALYLCASRKDSGTSHNEQFFGPGTRLTVL.

The count of this clone is one. The rearrangement joins TRBV28 to TRBJ1-5; TRBD1 matches at 12 bases. Germline values: CDR1 MDHEN, CDR2 SYDVKM. The trim removed 8 bases at V and 7 bases at J, leaving 9 bases unmatched. The CDR3 is 15 residues long. In DNA, the CDR3 is TGTGCCAGCCTCCTGGGACAGGGGGCCGGGCAGCCCCAGCATTTT. It codes for CASLLGQGAGQPQHF.

The rearrangement joins TRBV10-2 to TRBJ1-2; possible D gene TRBD1, 6 bases. Per the germline V gene, CDR1 is WSHSY and CDR2 is SAAADI. The CDR3 is 15 residues long. V lost 9 bases and J 4 bases, leaving 21 bases between the germline ends. In DNA form, the CDR3 reads TGCGCCAGTAAGGGTCTTACCGGGACACTCTATGGCTACACCTTC. It specifies CASKGLTGTLYGYTF.

The rearrangement uses TRBV6-1 and TRBJ2-5; D perhaps matches TRBD2 (5 bases). Trimming removed 2 bases from V and 7 bases from J, with 14 bases in between. The CDR3 loop spans 14 amino acids. The germline gives CDR1 MNHNS, CDR2 SASEGT. CDR3 DNA sequence: TGTGCCAGCAGTGAAAGACGAGCGGTTTTGACCCAGTACTTC. As protein: CASSERRAVLTQYF.

About this clone itself: This sample includes further DNA sequences coding for the same CDR3. The chain links TRBV6-5 to TRBJ2-5, with 10 bases matching TRBD2. V dropped 0 bases and J dropped 1; count of bases not matched to a gene: 2. CDR1 and CDR2 (germline): MNHEY, SVGAGI. The CDR3 is 16 residues long. Here the CDR3 DNA reads TGTGCCAGCAGTTACTCTGCTAGCGGGGGCCAAGAGACCCAGTACTTC. Its translation is CASSYSASGGQETQYF.

V is TRBV7-8 and J is TRBJ2-5, with 13 bases matching TRBD2. V shed 1 base, J shed 5 bases, and the junction held 7 bases outside the gene matches. The CDR3 is 17 residues long. From germline, CDR1 is SGHVS and CDR2 FQNEAQ. CDR3 region: CASSLGTSGSAWETQYF. The CDR3 DNA is TGTGCCAGCAGCTTAGGGACTAGCGGGAGTGCTTGGGAGACCCAGTACTTC.

The chain recombines TRBV18 with TRBJ1-2, with D maybe TRBD1 (6 bases). Germline loops: CDR1 KGHSH, CDR2 LQKENI. Trimming removed 3 bases from V and 4 bases from J, with 21 bases in between. The CDR3 is 17 residues long. For the CDR3, the DNA is TGTGCCAGCTCACCGGGTGGAAGCGGGGGCGCCGGCTATGGCTACACCTTC. This translates into CASSPGGSGGAGYGYTF.

The chain employs TRBV6-1 and TRBJ1-1; 7 nucleotides agree with TRBD1. J was trimmed by 3 bases and V by 6 bases; bases with no gene match: 7. Germline assignment: CDR1 MNHNS and CDR2 SASEGT. The CDR3 consists of 14 residues. The CDR3 DNA sequence: TGTGCCAGCAGGACCAACAGGGGAGACACTGAAGCTTTCTTT. Translation: CASRTNRGDTEAFF.

J is TRBJ2-7 and V is TRBV19; D not resolved. Trimming pared 5 bases from V and 3 bases from J, leaving 20 bases between. Germline CDR1 and CDR2: LNHDA and SQIVND (reference sequence). The CDR3 has 16 residues. The CDR3 loop is CASSGIESPSHYEQYF. CDR3 bases: TGTGCCAGTAGTGGAATCGAGTCCCCCTCCCACTACGAGCAGTACTTC.

This clone was recorded a few times. The chain joins TRBV5-1 to TRBJ1-2; 9 bases are shared with TRBD1. The CDR3 covers 13 residues. Trimming at V came to 2 bases and at J to 8 bases, leaving 4 bases not matched to a gene. Germline loops: CDR1 SGHRS, CDR2 YFSETQ. The CDR3 sequence: CASSLQGADGYTF. The CDR3 nucleotides are TGCGCCAGCAGCTTACAGGGGGCGGACGGCTACACCTTC. Supplemented by reference TRBV5-1 and TRBJ1-2, the full variable domain reads KAGVTQTPRYLIKTRGQQVTLSCSPISGHRSVSWYQQTPGQGLQFLFEYFSETQRNKGNFPGRFSGRQFSNSRSEMNVSTLELGDSALYLCASSLQGADGYTFGSGTRLTVV.

The chain recombines TRBV27 with TRBJ1-1, with a weak D call TRBD1 (6 bases). There are 13 residues in the CDR3. Trimming removed 3 bases from V and 7 bases from J, with 12 bases in between. Per the germline V gene, CDR1 is MNHEY and CDR2 is SMNVEV (reference sequence). The CDR3 spells CASSFPGQFEAFF. The CDR3 DNA follows: TGTGCCAGCAGTTTCCCCGGACAGTTTGAAGCTTTCTTT.